What follows is one TCR beta chain and its context. Its specificity is unknown. Trimming cost V 3 bases and J 4 bases; bases outside gene matches: 2. The CDR3 covers 13 residues. Germline V lookup: CDR1 SQVTM, CDR2 ANQGSEA. The source of the sample is a study of T cell repertoires in cytomegalovirus infection. Across the study: From public TCR beta signatures came an indication of both CMV infection and matching HLA type.

One entry per CDR3 protein results from TCRdb running MiXCR on the reads. Seen here are 300,000 to 400,000 distinct CDR3 sequences, roughly 25% observed once, and the top ten hold more than 10%. The chain couples TRBV29-1 to TRBJ1-2, with TRBD1 matching 10 bases. The specimen comprised cultured PBMCs, sampled from culture after CMV antigen stimulation. The receptor was isolated from a human donor in good health (CMV status not recorded). Some clones in this sample may be carry-over from other donors' samples. The CDR3 loop is CSVDGTGVYGYTF. The CDR3 DNA follows: TGCAGCGTTGACGGGACAGGGGTCTATGGCTACACCTTC. The variable domain in full, completed from reference TRBV29-1 and TRBJ1-2, reads SAVISQKPSRDICQRGTSLTIQCQVDSQVTMMFWYRQQPGQSLTLIATANQGSEATYESGFVIDKFPISRPNLTFSTLTVSNMSPEDSSIYLCSVDGTGVYGYTFGSGTRLTVV.